Listed below are T cell receptor beta chains from one sample, sequenced in a study of molecular identifiers for immune sequencing clone quantification. TCRdb re-analysed the PCR reads in MiXCR, keeping a single row per CDR3 protein. The sample contains about 640,000 distinct CDR3 sequences, 20% of which appear only once. What was sequenced was naive CD8+ T cells from blood, with Jurkat cell RNA spiked in. These receptors came from a human donor in good health. Some libraries in this study had Jurkat cell RNA spiked in. Both conserved end residues are part of each CDR3. A D gene is named only where the DNA matches it firmly. Size tells how often a clone was seen (once, few, many) or the class of an expanded clone, and some rows leave it out.

>many|.|TRBV6-5|TRBJ2-6
CASSYSVAWAGANVLTF
TGTGCCAGCAGTTACTCAGTCGCTTGGGCTGGGGCCAACGTCCTGACTTTC
>.|TRBD1|TRBV19|TRBJ2-7
CASSIATTGIEQYF
TGTGCCAGTAGTATAGCCACGACAGGGATCGAGCAGTACTTC
>many|.|TRBV5-4|TRBJ2-7
CASSLVGGRSYEQYF
TGTGCCAGCAGCTTGGTAGGCGGCCGCTCCTACGAGCAGTACTTC
>many|TRBD1|TRBV20-1|TRBJ1-1
CSARDRGTGGYEAFF
TGCAGTGCTAGAGATCGTGGGACAGGAGGATATGAAGCTTTCTTT
>few|TRBD1|TRBV9|TRBJ2-5
CASSEGQLQETQYF
TGTGCCAGCAGCGAGGGACAGCTCCAAGAGACCCAGTACTTC
>.|TRBD1|TRBV30|TRBJ1-2
CAWKHRGTALLANYGYTF
TGTGCCTGGAAACATCGTGGGACAGCCTTATTAGCTAACTATGGCTACACCTTC
>many|.|TRBV20-1|TRBJ2-1
CSATVTGGLLNEQFF
TGCAGTGCTACTGTAACAGGGGGACTACTCAATGAGCAGTTCTTC
>many|.|TRBV28|TRBJ1-5
CASSSSQYSNQPQHF
TGTGCCAGCAGCTCCTCCCAGTATAGCAATCAGCCCCAGCATTTT
>many|TRBD2|TRBV2|TRBJ2-3
CASRATSGTTDTQYF
TGTGCCAGCAGGGCGACTAGCGGGACTACAGATACGCAGTATTTT
>few|.|TRBV11-2|TRBJ1-2
CASSWRTVYGYTF
TGTGCCAGCAGCTGGCGAACTGTGTATGGCTACACCTTC
>many|.|TRBV6-5|TRBJ2-7
CASRALQDRQYF
TGTGCCAGCAGGGCCCTCCAGGACAGACAGTACTTC
>.|.|TRBV2|TRBJ2-1
CASEGIGDEQFF
TGTGCCTCCGAGGGGATCGGGGATGAGCAGTTCTTC
>few|.|TRBV28|TRBJ1-1
CASSFRSNTEAFF
TGTGCCAGCAGTTTCAGATCGAACACTGAAGCTTTCTTT
>few|TRBD1|TRBV2|TRBJ2-7
CATSDRGRPYEQYF
TGTGCCACTTCTGACAGGGGGCGCCCCTACGAGCAGTACTTC
>few|TRBD1|TRBV19|TRBJ1-1
CASSIWDSVTAFF
TGTGCCAGTAGTATTTGGGACAGCGTGACGGCTTTCTTT
>many|.|TRBV6-6|TRBJ1-5
CASSDRDGPNQPQHF
TGTGCCAGCAGTGATAGGGACGGGCCCAATCAGCCCCAGCATTTT
>many|TRBD1|TRBV5-4|TRBJ2-2
CASSFGQGNTGELFF
TGTGCCAGCAGCTTTGGACAGGGGAACACCGGGGAGCTGTTTTTT
>few|TRBD1|TRBV9|TRBJ2-1
CASSPSGQGGSYNEQFF
TGTGCCAGCAGCCCGAGTGGACAGGGAGGATCCTACAATGAGCAGTTCTTC
>many|TRBD1|TRBV25-1|TRBJ2-2
CASSSQTGWTGELFF
TGTGCCAGCAGTTCCCAGACAGGGTGGACCGGGGAGCTGTTTTTT
>.|TRBD2|TRBV10-3|TRBJ2-7
CAISESPGLAEYEQYF
TGTGCCATCAGTGAGTCCCCGGGACTAGCGGAGTACGAGCAGTACTTC
>many|.|TRBV7-9|TRBJ2-7
CASSLSSERYEQYF
TGTGCCAGCAGCTTGTCGAGTGAGCGGTACGAGCAGTACTTC
>few|TRBD1|TRBV30|TRBJ1-1
CAYTTGDGTFF
TGTGCCTATACCACAGGGGACGGGACTTTCTTT
>many|.|TRBV30|TRBJ2-5
CAWRTGHQETQYF
TGTGCCTGGAGAACAGGGCACCAAGAGACCCAGTACTTC
>many|.|TRBV28|TRBJ2-1
CASSLGQQFF
TGTGCCAGCAGCCTAGGGCAGCAGTTCTTC
>many|.|TRBV29-1|TRBJ1-1
CSVRVRPRAEAFF
TGCAGCGTTCGGGTCAGACCACGGGCTGAAGCTTTCTTT
>many|.|TRBV13|TRBJ2-3
CATNGEDRRADTQYF
TGTGCCACCAATGGGGAGGACCGTCGCGCAGATACGCAGTATTTT
>many|.|TRBV9|TRBJ2-7
CASSVVRVPYEQYF
TGTGCCAGCAGCGTAGTGAGGGTTCCCTACGAGCAGTACTTC
>many|.|TRBV27|TRBJ1-1
CASSAEGRFRITEAFF
TGTGCCAGCAGTGCTGAGGGCAGGTTTCGTATCACTGAAGCTTTCTTT
>.|TRBD1|TRBV12-3/TRBV12-4|TRBJ1-3
CASRPTTGPGNTIYF
TGTGCCAGCAGACCTACGACAGGGCCTGGAAACACCATATATTTT
>many|.|TRBV5-4|TRBJ2-5
CASSGRTGQLSYQETQYF
TGTGCCAGCAGCGGGAGGACAGGTCAGCTTTCGTACCAAGAGACCCAGTACTTC
>few|.|TRBV12-3/TRBV12-4|TRBJ1-5
CASSFAGEHQPQHF
TGTGCCAGCAGTTTCGCAGGGGAGCATCAGCCCCAGCATTTT
>few|TRBD2|TRBV12-3/TRBV12-4|TRBJ2-5
CASTLTRRGETQYF
TGTGCCAGCACACTAACCCGGCGGGGGGAGACCCAGTACTTC
>.|.|TRBV4-1|TRBJ1-4
CASSQEAQEKLFF
TGCGCCAGCAGCCAAGAGGCGCAAGAAAAACTGTTTTTT
>many|.|TRBV28|TRBJ1-6
CASSPLRDNSPLHF
TGTGCCAGCAGCCCCCTTCGGGATAATTCACCCCTCCACTTT
>many|TRBD1|TRBV7-9|TRBJ1-3
CASTQGGLGNTIYF
TGTGCCAGCACCCAGGGGGGGCTCGGAAACACCATATATTTT
>many|.|TRBV24-1|TRBJ2-2
CATSDGSGELFF
TGTGCCACCAGTGATGGGTCCGGGGAGCTGTTTTTT
>many|.|TRBV5-1|TRBJ1-1
CASSLGGREATEAFF
TGCGCCAGCAGCTTGGGCGGCAGGGAGGCCACTGAAGCTTTCTTT